This TCR beta chain came from a study of blood T cell repertoires in COVID-19. Study details: Collection of acute and convalescent COVID-19 samples took place in the United States, Italy and Spain.

Profiling relied on immunoSEQ multiplex PCR, and the TCRdb table lists in-frame clones only, not all of them. The repertoire holds some 360,000 clones, with about 92% as singletons. The CDR3 is made up of 13 amino acids. Trimming cost V 4 bases and J 7 bases, with 13 bases left between them. Germline CDR1 and CDR2: SGHTA and FQGTGA. The clonotype originates from a woman aged 60-75 years with COVID-19, enrolled during active disease. The chain links TRBV7-3 to TRBJ1-2; TRBD1 is a possible D gene (5 bases). The sample comprised peripheral blood. The CDR3 spells CASSSQGVSGYTF. CDR3 DNA sequence: TGTGCCAGCAGCTCGCAGGGTGTGAGTGGCTACACCTTC.